These 21 T cell receptor beta chains originate from one sample sequenced in a study of shared clonotypes between healthy human individuals. TCRdb's copy holds only in-frame clones and misses some; the assay was immunoSEQ multiplex PCR. Seen here are over 2 million clones, roughly 95% observed once, and the top ten hold about 1.1%. Naive CD8 cells lacked CD45RO and underwent positive selection for CCR7, leaving out terminally differentiated effector memory CD45RA+ cells. The sequencing input was naive CD8+ T cells sorted from blood. The receptors stem from a man aged 18 to 29 in good health.

The chain is built from TRBV30 and TRBJ1-1; 12 nucleotides line up with TRBD1. Germline CDR1 reads GTSNPN; CDR2 reads SVGIG (reference sequence). V dropped 4 bases and J dropped 3; count of bases not matched to a gene: 9. The CDR3 is 16 residues long. CDR3 bases: TGTGCCTGGAACCCCGGGACAGGGGGCTGGGACACTGAAGCTTTCTTT. Encoded protein: CAWNPGTGGWDTEAFF.

J is TRBJ2-2 and V is TRBV10-3; tentative D call: TRBD2 (6 bases). CDR3 length: 15 amino acids. CDR1 ENHRY and CDR2 SYGVKD come from the germline V gene. Between the trimmed V and J ends, which lost 2 bases and 7 bases, there was a span of 14 bases. The CDR3 loop reads CAISESLGAGGELFF. Here the CDR3 DNA reads TGTGCCATCAGTGAGAGTCTAGGAGCGGGCGGGGAGCTGTTTTTT.

The V call is TRBV10-2, the J call TRBJ2-1, with 10 bases identical to TRBD2. Per germline, CDR1 WSHSY and CDR2 SAAADI. CDR3 length equals 15 residues. V shed 0 bases and J 4 bases; nucleotides not matched to a gene: 0. The CDR3 DNA is TGCGCCAGCAGTGAGTCACTAGCGGGGTACAATGAGCAGTTCTTC. Its translation: CASSESLAGYNEQFF.

This clone came up once. The chain combines TRBV29-1 with TRBJ1-1, with a tentative D call TRBD1 (5 bases). Germline V gene sequence: CDR1 SQVTM, CDR2 ANQGSEA. The V end lost 6 bases, the J end lost 8 bases, and 13 bases lay between the germline ends. This CDR3 contains 11 residues. CDR3 in DNA: TGCAGCGTAGCCGGGGGACTAGAAGCTTTCTTT. Translating gives CSVAGGLEAFF.

The V gene is TRBV9, the J gene TRBJ2-5; 11 nucleotides agree with TRBD1. V trimming: 1 base; J trimming: 3 bases; junction bases outside the gene matches: 11. CDR3 length equals 18 residues. Germline V lookup: CDR1 SGDLS, CDR2 YYNGEE. The CDR3 DNA is TGTGCCAGCAGCGTAAGGGACAGGGGGTTCGCCAGTGAAGAGACCCAGTACTTC. This translates into CASSVRDRGFASEETQYF.

This chain connects TRBV7-2 to TRBJ2-5, with D tentatively TRBD2 (5 bases). The DNA end lines up better with TRBJ2-7; the J call may be wrong. Germline loops: CDR1 SGHTA, CDR2 FQGNSA. The CDR3 spans 14 residues. CDR3 sequence: CASSLAGATYEQYF. The CDR3 nucleotides are TGTGCCAGCAGCTTAGCGGGAGCAACCTACGAGCAGTACTTC.

The table lists this clone with a count of one. The same CDR3 is also encoded by other DNA sequences in this sample. The chain uses TRBV30 and TRBJ1-1; D gene uncertain. V lost 0 bases and J lost 3, with 8 bases in between. CDR1 and CDR2 (germline): GTSNPN, SVGIG (reference sequence). The CDR3 covers 13 residues. DNA for the CDR3: TGTGCCTGGAGTGTACTATTTGACACTGAAGCTTTCTTT. Amino acid sequence: CAWSVLFDTEAFF.

The rearrangement uses TRBV27 and TRBJ2-1; D is undetermined. The CDR3 has 13 residues. The ends were cut back, 2 bases at V and 6 bases at J, with 8 bases in the middle. Germline V gives CDR1 MNHEY, CDR2 SMNVEV (reference sequence). CDR3 sequence reads: CASSLMGSNEQFF. CDR3 sequence (DNA): TGTGCCAGCAGTTTAATGGGCTCCAATGAGCAGTTCTTC.

This clone was recorded only once. CDR3 nucleotide sequence: TGTGCCAGCAGCTTCTCTAGCGGGGGCTTTTACAATGAGCAGTTCTTC. Encoded protein: CASSFSSGGFYNEQFF. The chain couples TRBV5-6 to TRBJ2-1; TRBD2 matches at 10 bases. The trim removed 2 bases at V and 4 bases at J, leaving 6 bases unmatched. Germline V gene sequence: CDR1 SGHDT, CDR2 YYEEEE. This CDR3 has 16 amino acids.

The J gene is TRBJ2-5, the V gene TRBV28; D not resolved. Germline values: CDR1 MDHEN, CDR2 SYDVKM. Between the trimmed V and J ends, which lost 3 bases and 2 bases, there was a span of 7 bases. The CDR3 has 13 amino acids. The CDR3 protein is CASSFQQQETQYF. The DNA of the CDR3 is TGTGCCAGCAGTTTCCAGCAACAAGAGACCCAGTACTTC.

This clone appeared a single time. J is TRBJ2-2 and V is TRBV4-1; the D gene could be TRBD1 or TRBD2 (5 bases each). The CDR3 loop spans 11 amino acids. V was trimmed by 6 bases and J by 13 bases, leaving 12 bases between them. The germline V gene encodes CDR1 MGHRA and CDR2 YSYEKL. CDR3 loop: CASSAGGGLFF. The DNA of the CDR3 is TGCGCCAGCAGTGCTGGGGGTGGGCTGTTTTTT.

This chain links TRBV6-1 with TRBJ1-1; perhaps TRBD1 as D (6 bases). The CDR3 is 13 residues long. V lost 3 bases and J 4 bases, leaving 9 bases between the germline ends. The germline gives CDR1 MNHNS, CDR2 SASEGT. CDR3 nucleotides: TGTGCCAGCAGTGACATACAGGGCACTGAAGCTTTCTTT. Protein: CASSDIQGTEAFF.

The J gene is TRBJ1-2, the V gene TRBV10-3, with TRBD1 matching 7 bases. Germline V lookup: CDR1 ENHRY, CDR2 SYGVKD. CDR3 length equals 12 residues. V was pared by 6 bases and J by 6 bases, with 4 bases of the junction left unmatched. CDR3 sequence (DNA): TGTGCCATCAGCCAACAGGGGAATGGCTACACCTTC. Protein sequence: CAISQQGNGYTF.

Details on this clone: The same CDR3 arises from other DNA sequences in this sample as well. This chain links TRBV5-6 with TRBJ2-7; possible D gene TRBD2, 7 bases. The CDR3 has 14 residues. Germline CDR1 is SGHDT and CDR2 is YYEEEE. V gave up 0 bases and J gave up 2 bases, with 9 bases separating them. The CDR3 here is CASSLAGGAYEQYF. The CDR3 nucleotides are TGTGCCAGCAGCTTGGCGGGGGGCGCCTACGAGCAGTACTTC.

The chain recombines TRBV27 with TRBJ2-7, with 11 bases matching TRBD1. After removal of 4 bases from V and 7 bases from J, the junction contained 9 bases not matched to a gene. Germline values: CDR1 MNHEY, CDR2 SMNVEV (reference sequence). CDR3 length: 15 amino acids. DNA for the CDR3: TGTGCCAGCAGTTATGAGGGACAGGGGGTTGGGGAGCAGTACTTC. Translating gives CASSYEGQGVGEQYF.

The chain couples TRBV7-6 to TRBJ2-2; TRBD2 aligns across 8 bases. V lost 3 bases to trimming and J lost 6 bases; unmatched junction nucleotides: 3. This CDR3 region has 14 residues. Germline CDR1 SGHVS, CDR2 FNYEAQ. The CDR3 reads CASSFSGDAGELFF. The CDR3 DNA is TGTGCCAGCAGCTTTAGCGGGGACGCCGGGGAGCTGTTTTTT.

In regard to this clone: Because the CDR3's place on the DNA is in doubt, the DNA is left out and the CDR3 is given as listed by TCRdb. The chain's CDR3 is CASSPGVGQGAHSPLHF. The chain joins TRBV21-1 to TRBJ1-6; the table gives TRBD1 as D, unverified against the DNA. TRBV21-1 is a recognized pseudogene. The CDR3 region is 17 residues in length, termini included.

This chain uses TRBV10-3 with TRBJ1-2; possibly TRBD1 for D (5 bases). CDR3 length equals 14 residues. Deletions cut 2 bases from V and 3 bases from J, with 10 bases between. Looked up from germline, CDR1 is ENHRY and CDR2 is SYGVKD. The CDR3 DNA reads as TGTGCCATCAGTGAGGACGTGGGGGACTATGGCTACACCTTC. Translating gives CAISEDVGDYGYTF.

This chain links TRBV7-8 with TRBJ2-2; tentatively, D is TRBD1 (6 bases). Germline V gene lookup returns CDR1 SGHVS and CDR2 FQNEAQ. V lost 5 bases and J lost 1, with 17 bases in between. The length of the CDR3 is 17 residues. This CDR3 reads CASSHMGAGENTGELFF. DNA for the CDR3: TGTGCCAGCAGCCATATGGGGGCGGGCGAGAACACCGGGGAGCTGTTTTTT.

The chain is built from TRBV7-3 and TRBJ2-4; the D gene could be TRBD1 or TRBD2 (5 bases each). Between the trimmed V and J ends, which lost 5 bases and 6 bases, there was a span of 20 bases. Germline-derived CDR1 and CDR2 are SGHTA and FQGTGA. The CDR3 runs to 16 residues. The CDR3 DNA is TGTGCCAGCAGCCCTGACGGGCCTAGGGGAGTAAACATTCAGTACTTC. Protein product: CASSPDGPRGVNIQYF.

Note on this clone: In the same sample, other DNA sequences code for this CDR3. This rearrangement joins TRBV10-3 to TRBJ2-7, with a possible D match to TRBD1 (6 bases). The CDR3 sequence is 12 residues long. V lost 4 bases and J 4 bases, leaving 8 bases between the germline ends. In germline, CDR1 is ENHRY, CDR2 SYGVKD. In nucleotides, the CDR3 is TGTGCCATCAGTGGAACAGGGTACGAGCAGTACTTC. Translating gives CAISGTGYEQYF.